Below are 9 T cell receptor beta chains sequenced from a single sample in a study of blood T cell repertoires in COVID-19. Produced via immunoSEQ multiplex PCR; TCRdb's table is partial and in-frame only. The sample contains roughly 200,000 clones, about nine tenths of which appear only once. Sequencing was done on a sample of PBMCs or T cells enriched from blood (not recorded which). Receptors were obtained from a woman under 40 who had recovered from COVID-19.

The chain employs TRBV28 and TRBJ1-6; TRBD1 agrees at 10 bases. The J segment lost 7 bases and the V segment lost 5 bases, leaving 8 bases of the junction unmatched. This CDR3 is built from 16 residues. Germline assignment: CDR1 MDHEN and CDR2 SYDVKM. CDR3: CASSDGTGVYNSPLHF. DNA for the CDR3: TGTGCCAGCAGTGACGGGACAGGGGTGTACAATTCACCCCTCCACTTT.

V usage is TRBV6-1 and J usage is TRBJ2-2, with 10 bases that match TRBD1. This CDR3 is built from 15 residues. The trim removed 3 bases at V and 5 bases at J, leaving 3 bases unmatched. Germline V lookup: CDR1 MNHNS, CDR2 SASEGT. This chain's CDR3 is CASSETGGPTGELFF. Written as DNA, the CDR3 is TGTGCCAGCAGTGAGACAGGGGGCCCGACCGGGGAGCTGTTTTTT.

V gene TRBV15 combines with J gene TRBJ2-1, with 8 bases lining up with TRBD2. With V trimmed by 6 bases and J by 4 bases, 8 bases remained unmatched. The CDR3 runs to 15 residues. Germline-derived CDR1 and CDR2 are LNHNV and YYDKDF (reference sequence). CDR3 nucleotide sequence: TGTGCCACCAGTCCCGGGACTAGTGTATACAATGAGCAGTTCTTC. Translation gives CATSPGTSVYNEQFF.

The chain is built from TRBV19 and TRBJ2-2, with a weak D call TRBD1 (5 bases). The V gene's germline CDR1 is LNHDA and CDR2 SQIVND (reference sequence). V dropped 4 bases and J dropped 7 bases, with 13 bases sitting between them. This CDR3 contains 14 residues. The CDR3 sequence: CASSTSPGFGELFF. The CDR3 nucleotides read TGTGCCAGTAGTACCTCTCCAGGGTTCGGGGAGCTGTTTTTT.

The chain carries TRBV19 and TRBJ2-1; 8 bases line up with TRBD1. The V segment lost 10 bases and the J segment 4 bases; nucleotides outside the gene matches: 9. CDR1 and CDR2 (germline): LNHDA, SQIVND (reference sequence). The CDR3 runs to 14 residues. The CDR3: CATLPRTGYNEQFF. The CDR3 DNA sequence: TGTGCCACCCTACCCAGGACAGGGTACAATGAGCAGTTCTTC.

This clone appeared once. The chain has TRBV11-3 and TRBJ2-7; D is undetermined. This CDR3 comprises 14 residues. CDR1 SGHNT and CDR2 YENEEA come from the germline V gene. Trimming cost V 6 bases and J 3 bases, with 15 bases left between them. The DNA of the CDR3 is TGTGCCAGCAGTCTCCCGGGTCCCCTCTACGAGCAGTACTTC. Protein: CASSLPGPLYEQYF. Supplemented by reference TRBV11-3 and TRBJ2-7, the full variable domain reads EAGVVQSPRYKIIEKKQPVAFWCNPISGHNTLYWYLQNLGQGPELLIRYENEEAVDDSQLPKDRFSAERLKGVDSTLKIQPAELGDSAVYLCASSLPGPLYEQYFGPGTRLTVT.

This clone came up many times. The rearrangement joins TRBV19 to TRBJ2-1; 10 bases are shared with TRBD2. CDR1 and CDR2 (germline): LNHDA, SQIVND (reference sequence). The CDR3 sequence is 15 residues long. V shed 5 bases, J shed 6 bases, and the junction held 7 bases outside the gene matches. The DNA for the CDR3 is TGTGCCAGTAGTGCGGGACTAGCGCTAATCAATGAGCAGTTCTTC. Translating gives CASSAGLALINEQFF.

This clone has just one count. This chain connects TRBV6-4 to TRBJ2-5, with 8 nucleotides matching TRBD2. This CDR3 region has 11 residues. Germline CDR1 MRHNA, CDR2 SNTAGT. V shed 7 bases, J shed 7 bases, and the junction held 2 bases outside the gene matches. The CDR3 DNA reads TGTGCCAGCACCGGGGGGGGGACCCAGTACTTC. Residues: CASTGGGTQYF.

This chain connects TRBV19 to TRBJ2-6, with D unclear. The V gene lost 9 bases and the J gene lost 2 bases, with 11 bases spanning the gap. Germline CDR1 and CDR2: LNHDA and SQIVND (reference sequence). The CDR3 has 14 amino acids. CDR3 DNA: TGTGCCAGCCGTGAAAGCGCTGGGGCCAACGTCCTGACTTTC. This gives the protein CASRESAGANVLTF.